These 17 T cell receptor beta chains were sequenced from one sample in a study of T cell responses to AZD1222 COVID-19 vaccine. Repertoires were generated with immunoSEQ multiplex PCR, while TCRdb's copy carries only in-frame clones and drops some. The table lists fewer than 200,000 clones, over 80% of them singletons. Sample: peripheral blood, taken on day 0 of AZD1222 vaccination. The receptors were gathered from an adult in good health.

This chain connects TRBV3-1 (or the pseudogene TRBV3-2) to TRBJ2-5; D call uncertain. The CDR3 spans 12 residues. The V gene's germline CDR1 is LGHDT and CDR2 YNNKEL (reference sequence). V lost 0 bases and J lost 6, with 5 bases in between. This CDR3 reads CASSQEEKTQYF. CDR3 bases: TGTGCCAGCAGCCAAGAAGAAAAGACCCAGTACTTC.

This chain uses TRBV28 with TRBJ1-2; 7 nucleotides agree with TRBD1. In germline, CDR1 is MDHEN, CDR2 SYDVKM. The CDR3 covers 13 residues. Losses at the gene ends were 6 bases for V and 6 bases for J; bases not matched to a gene: 7. The CDR3 loop is CASRSGTEHGYTF. The CDR3 DNA is TGTGCCAGCAGGTCCGGGACAGAGCATGGCTACACCTTC.

The V call is TRBV7-8, the J call TRBJ1-2, with 10 bases that match TRBD1. Per the germline V gene, CDR1 is SGHVS and CDR2 is FQNEAQ. The CDR3 sequence is 16 residues long. The V gene end was trimmed by 5 bases and the J gene end by 0 bases; junction bases not matched to a gene: 6. The CDR3 is CASSPRDRGTNYGYTF. DNA of the CDR3: TGTGCCAGCAGCCCCCGGGACAGGGGAACTAACTATGGCTACACCTTC. Full variable domain (remainder filled in from reference TRBV7-8 and TRBJ1-2): GAGVSQSPRYKVAKRGQDVALRCDPISGHVSLFWYQQALGQGPEFLTYFQNEAQLDKSGLPSDRFFAERPEGSVSTLKIQRTQQEDSAVYLCASSPRDRGTNYGYTFGSGTRLTVV.

The chain uses TRBV6-6 and TRBJ2-1; no definite D call. This CDR3 region has 13 residues. In germline, CDR1 is MNHNY, CDR2 SVGAGI (reference sequence). The V and J ends lost 2 bases and 6 bases respectively, with 8 bases between them. The CDR3 DNA reads TGTGCCAGCAGTTACGGGCAGGTCAATGAGCAGTTCTTC. It yields the protein CASSYGQVNEQFF.

The V gene is TRBV5-6, the J gene TRBJ1-2, with D uncertain. This CDR3 is built from 15 residues. Germline V CDR1 and CDR2: SGHDT, YYEEEE. V was shortened by 0 bases and J by 2 bases, with 11 bases between the two germline ends. CDR3 protein: CASSLVSAGNYGYTF. CDR3 in DNA: TGTGCCAGCAGCTTGGTCTCCGCGGGGAACTATGGCTACACCTTC. The complete variable domain, with remaining parts taken from reference TRBV5-6 and TRBJ1-2, reads DAGVTQSPTHLIKTRGQQVTLRCSPKSGHDTVSWYQQALGQGPQFIFQYYEEEERQRGNFPDRFSGHQFPNYSSELNVNALLLGDSALYLCASSLVSAGNYGYTFGSGTRLTVV.

This chain connects TRBV19 to TRBJ2-1; the D call may be TRBD1 or TRBD2 (5 bases each). The V gene lost 10 bases and the J gene lost 5 bases, with 24 bases spanning the gap. This CDR3 has 16 amino acids. Germline V lookup: CDR1 LNHDA, CDR2 SQIVND (reference sequence). The CDR3: CATSQRNGARDNEQFF. The CDR3 nucleotides are TGTGCCACGTCACAGCGCAACGGGGCCAGAGACAATGAGCAGTTCTTC.

V gene TRBV29-1 combines with J gene TRBJ1-1; D gene unclear. Germline CDR1 is SQVTM and CDR2 is ANQGSEA. V shed 3 bases and J shed 11 bases, with 13 bases lying between them. This CDR3 has 11 residues. As DNA, the CDR3 is TGCAGCGTTGACTTTGAGGGCCCGGCTTTCTTT. This translates into CSVDFEGPAFF.

J is TRBJ1-1 and V is TRBV6-5; D not certain. The CDR3 has 13 amino acids. The V end lost 5 bases, the J end lost 2 bases, and 9 bases lay between the germline ends. Germline V CDR1 and CDR2: MNHEY, SVGAGI. The CDR3 coding sequence is TGTGCCAGCAGTAAACTATCAAACACTGAAGCTTTCTTT. This gives the protein CASSKLSNTEAFF.

This chain connects TRBV7-9 to TRBJ1-2; 9 bases are shared with TRBD1. CDR1 is SEHNR and CDR2 is FQNEAQ in the germline V gene (reference sequence). Losses at the gene ends were 6 bases for V and 4 bases for J; bases not matched to a gene: 12. This CDR3 is built from 16 residues. This CDR3 is CASSFIQGAESYGYTF. For the CDR3, the DNA is TGTGCCAGCAGTTTCATACAGGGGGCTGAGTCCTATGGCTACACCTTC.

This rearrangement joins TRBV28 to TRBJ2-2; D is perhaps TRBD2 (5 bases). Germline V gene lookup returns CDR1 MDHEN and CDR2 SYDVKM. V gave up 7 bases and J gave up 0 bases, with 15 bases separating them. CDR3 size: 16 residues. As DNA, the CDR3 is TGTGCCAGCACCCATATCGGGGTAGCGAACACCGGGGAGCTGTTTTTT. Its translation: CASTHIGVANTGELFF.

J is TRBJ2-1 and V is TRBV19; D may match TRBD1 or TRBD2 (5 bases each). V was clipped by 7 bases and J by 7 bases, with 17 bases between them. Germline V gene lookup returns CDR1 LNHDA and CDR2 SQIVND (reference sequence). The CDR3 runs 14 residues. Here the CDR3 reads CASTQGAERNEQFF. The DNA for the CDR3 is TGTGCCAGTACTCAGGGAGCGGAGAGGAATGAGCAGTTCTTC.

The J gene is TRBJ2-5, the V gene TRBV19; D remains unclear. The germline V gene has CDR1 LNHDA and CDR2 SQIVND (reference sequence). This CDR3 comprises 11 residues. V was cut by 3 bases and J by 3 bases, with 2 bases left in between. The CDR3 region is CASSIEETQYF. The CDR3 DNA sequence: TGTGCCAGTAGTATTGAAGAGACCCAGTACTTC.

This chain uses TRBV6-6 with TRBJ2-1, with a possible D match to TRBD2 (6 bases). This CDR3 comprises 14 residues. V was clipped by 2 bases and J by 7 bases, with 12 bases between them. CDR1 is MNHNY, CDR2 SVGAGI, per germline (reference sequence). The CDR3 DNA reads as TGTGCCAGCAGTTACGGCGGGGCTTGGAATGAGCAGTTCTTC. As protein: CASSYGGAWNEQFF.

V is TRBV3-1 (or the pseudogene TRBV3-2) and J is TRBJ1-2, with D maybe TRBD1 (6 bases). Germline CDR1 LGHDT, CDR2 YNNKEL (reference sequence). The CDR3 consists of 13 residues. The ends were cut back, 6 bases at V and 4 bases at J, with 12 bases in the middle. In DNA form, the CDR3 reads TGTGCCAGCAGTAACAGGGCTCCCTATGGCTACACCTTC. Amino acids: CASSNRAPYGYTF.

The chain has TRBV3-1 (or the pseudogene TRBV3-2) and TRBJ2-1; D is ambiguous. V gave up 2 bases and J gave up 0 bases, with 14 bases separating them. CDR1 is LGHDT, CDR2 YNNKEL, per germline (reference sequence). This CDR3 region has 17 residues. CDR3 DNA: TGTGCCAGCAGCCAAAGGATTTGGCCTAGCTCCTACAATGAGCAGTTCTTC. It is translated as CASSQRIWPSSYNEQFF.

The gene calls are TRBV4-1 and TRBJ1-5; TRBD1 aligns across 9 bases. This CDR3 contains 16 residues. J was trimmed by 3 bases and V by 2 bases; bases with no gene match: 5. Germline loops: CDR1 MGHRA, CDR2 YSYEKL. The CDR3 sequence: CASSQPGQGINQPQHF. The DNA of the CDR3 is TGCGCCAGCAGCCAACCGGGACAGGGAATCAATCAGCCCCAGCATTTT.

The V gene is TRBV24-1, the J gene TRBJ2-5, with 7 bases aligning to TRBD2. Germline CDR1 KGHDR, CDR2 SFDVKD. CDR3 size: 12 residues. V shed 5 bases, J shed 5 bases, and the junction held 1 base outside the gene matches. CDR3: CATSAGGETQYF. CDR3 sequence (DNA): TGTGCCACCAGTGCCGGGGGGGAGACCCAGTACTTC.